The clone carrying this T cell receptor beta chain has ten or more counts. The V segment lost 2 bases and the J segment 11 bases; nucleotides outside the gene matches: 17. The CDR3 consists of 19 residues. Looked up from germline, CDR1 is SEHNR and CDR2 is FQNEAQ (reference sequence). The sample comes from a study of T-cell reconstitution after alpha-beta-depleted transplantation in children. Construction of the TCRbeta library involved unique molecular identifiers. TCRdb reprocessed the PCR reads with MiXCR, giving one entry per CDR3 protein. The repertoire has a few hundred thousand distinct CDR3 sequences, about a tenth of them found once; the top ten carry 28%.

The clonotype originates from a child under two years old with acute myeloid leukemia, due to receive a stem cell transplant. Sequenced material: PBMCs, taken before TCRalphabeta/CD19-depleted stem cell transplant. This chain uses TRBV7-9 with TRBJ2-1; 14 nucleotides agree with TRBD2. DNA for the CDR3: TGTGCCAGCAGCTTAAGGGACGGGATAGGGACTAGCGGGAGATCCCAGCAGTTCTTC. Translating it yields CASSLRDGIGTSGRSQQFF.